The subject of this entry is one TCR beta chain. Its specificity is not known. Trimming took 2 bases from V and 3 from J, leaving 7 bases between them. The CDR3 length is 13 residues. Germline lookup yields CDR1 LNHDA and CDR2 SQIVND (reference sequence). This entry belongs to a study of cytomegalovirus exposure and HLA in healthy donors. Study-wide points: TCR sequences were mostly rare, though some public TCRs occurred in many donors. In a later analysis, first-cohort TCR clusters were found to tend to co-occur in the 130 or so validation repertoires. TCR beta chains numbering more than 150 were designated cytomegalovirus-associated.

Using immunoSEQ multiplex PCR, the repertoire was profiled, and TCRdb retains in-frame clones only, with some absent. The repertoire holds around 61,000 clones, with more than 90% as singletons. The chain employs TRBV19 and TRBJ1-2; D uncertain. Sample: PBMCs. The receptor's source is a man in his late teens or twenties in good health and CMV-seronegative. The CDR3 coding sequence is TGTGCCAGTAGTATAAGAGGAGACTATGGCTACACCTTC. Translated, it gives CASSIRGDYGYTF. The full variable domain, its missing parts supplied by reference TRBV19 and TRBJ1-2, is DGGITQSPKYLFRKEGQNVTLSCEQNLNHDAMYWYRQDPGQGLRLIYYSQIVNDFQKGDIAEGYSVSREKKESFPLTVTSAQKNPTAFYLCASSIRGDYGYTFGSGTRLTVV.